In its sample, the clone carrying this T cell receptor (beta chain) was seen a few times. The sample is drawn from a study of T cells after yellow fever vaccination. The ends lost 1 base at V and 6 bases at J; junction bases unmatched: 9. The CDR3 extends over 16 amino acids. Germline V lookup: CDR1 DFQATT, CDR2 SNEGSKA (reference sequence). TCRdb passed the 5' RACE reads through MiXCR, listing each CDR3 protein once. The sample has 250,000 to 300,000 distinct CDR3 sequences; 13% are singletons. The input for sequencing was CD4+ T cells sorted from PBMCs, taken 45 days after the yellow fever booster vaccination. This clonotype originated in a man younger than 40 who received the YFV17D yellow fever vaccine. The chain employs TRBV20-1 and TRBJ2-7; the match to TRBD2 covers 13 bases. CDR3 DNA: TGCAGTGCTAGAGCTGGGGGGACTAGCGGGGCTGGCGAGCAGTACTTC. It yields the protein CSARAGGTSGAGEQYF.